This T cell receptor beta chain emerged from a study of blood T cells in healthy people across ages. The people who gave samples were healthy Caucasians from Russia, aged roughly 6 to 100. This CDR3 has 15 amino acids. Germline loops: CDR1 LGHDT, CDR2 YNNKEL (reference sequence). V lost 1 base to trimming and J lost 2 bases, with 12 bases between them. Using a J-beta primer mix together with a sample-barcoded 5' primer, a second PCR was run for roughly 6 to 12 cycles. A tag from a template-switch adaptor with 12 random nucleotides marked each cDNA molecule. CDR3-containing paired-end reads numbered at least 2.5 million in each sample. TCRdb re-derived calls from the 5' RACE reads in MiXCR, one entry per CDR3 protein. The sample yields 800,000 to 950,000 distinct CDR3 sequences, roughly 43% seen once.

The chain is built from TRBV3-1 and TRBJ2-7, with D tentatively TRBD1 or TRBD2 (5 bases each). Sequenced sample: blood. The sequence came from a man aged 25-40 years in good health. CDR3 in amino acids: CASSQAPGRTYEQYF. The CDR3 nucleotides are TGTGCCAGCAGCCAAGCCCCGGGACGGACCTACGAGCAGTACTTC.